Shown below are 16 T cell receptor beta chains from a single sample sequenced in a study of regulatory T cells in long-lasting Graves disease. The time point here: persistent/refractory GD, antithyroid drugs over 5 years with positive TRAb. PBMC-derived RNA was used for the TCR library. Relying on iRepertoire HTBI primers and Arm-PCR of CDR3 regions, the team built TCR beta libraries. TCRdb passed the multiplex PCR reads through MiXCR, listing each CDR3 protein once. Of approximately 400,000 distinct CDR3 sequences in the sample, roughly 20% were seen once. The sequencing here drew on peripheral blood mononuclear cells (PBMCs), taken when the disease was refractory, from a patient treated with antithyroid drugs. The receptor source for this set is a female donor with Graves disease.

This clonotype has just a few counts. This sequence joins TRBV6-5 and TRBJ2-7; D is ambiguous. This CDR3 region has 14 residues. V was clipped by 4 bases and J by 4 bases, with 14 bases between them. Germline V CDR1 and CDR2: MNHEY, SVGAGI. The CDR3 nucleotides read TGTGCCAGCAGTTCGATTTATTCGGTATACGAGCAGTACTTC. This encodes CASSSIYSVYEQYF.

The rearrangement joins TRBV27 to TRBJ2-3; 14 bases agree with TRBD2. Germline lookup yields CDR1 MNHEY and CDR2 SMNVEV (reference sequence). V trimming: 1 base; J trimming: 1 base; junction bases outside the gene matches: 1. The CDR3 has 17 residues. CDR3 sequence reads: CASSLLGLAGGTDTQYF. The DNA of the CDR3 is TGTGCCAGCAGTTTATTGGGACTAGCGGGAGGCACAGATACGCAGTATTTT.

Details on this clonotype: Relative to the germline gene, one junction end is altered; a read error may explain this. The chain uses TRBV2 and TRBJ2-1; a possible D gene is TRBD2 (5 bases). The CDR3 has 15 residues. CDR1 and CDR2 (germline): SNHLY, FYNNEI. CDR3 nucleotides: TGTGCCAGCACTGAATCGCTAGCTTCCTACAATGAGCAGTTCTTC. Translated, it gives CASTESLASYNEQFF.

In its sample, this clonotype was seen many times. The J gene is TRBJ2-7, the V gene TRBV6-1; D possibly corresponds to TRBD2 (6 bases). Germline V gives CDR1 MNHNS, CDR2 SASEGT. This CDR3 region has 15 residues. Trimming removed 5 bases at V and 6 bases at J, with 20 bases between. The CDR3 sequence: CASSQRLDALPEQYF. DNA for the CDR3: TGTGCCAGCAGTCAGCGACTAGACGCGTTGCCCGAGCAGTACTTC.

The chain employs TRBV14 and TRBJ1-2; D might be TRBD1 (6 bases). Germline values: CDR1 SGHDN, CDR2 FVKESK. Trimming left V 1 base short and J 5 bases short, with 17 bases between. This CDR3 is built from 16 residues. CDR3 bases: TGTGCCAGCAGCCAAGCCCTACAGGGATTTCCTTATGGCTACACCTTC. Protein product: CASSQALQGFPYGYTF.

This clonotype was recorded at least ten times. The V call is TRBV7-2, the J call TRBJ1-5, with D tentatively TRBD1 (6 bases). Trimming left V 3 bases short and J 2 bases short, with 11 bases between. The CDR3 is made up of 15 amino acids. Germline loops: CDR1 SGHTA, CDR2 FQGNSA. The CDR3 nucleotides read TGTGCCAGCAGCTTGGTACAGGGAGGCAATCAGCCCCAGCATTTT. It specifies CASSLVQGGNQPQHF.

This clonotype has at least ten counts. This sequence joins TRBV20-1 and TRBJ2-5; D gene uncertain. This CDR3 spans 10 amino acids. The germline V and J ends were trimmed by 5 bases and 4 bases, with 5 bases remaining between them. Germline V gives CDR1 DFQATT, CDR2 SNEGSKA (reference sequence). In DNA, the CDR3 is TGCAGTGCTGTGGGAGAGACCCAGTACTTC. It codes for CSAVGETQYF.

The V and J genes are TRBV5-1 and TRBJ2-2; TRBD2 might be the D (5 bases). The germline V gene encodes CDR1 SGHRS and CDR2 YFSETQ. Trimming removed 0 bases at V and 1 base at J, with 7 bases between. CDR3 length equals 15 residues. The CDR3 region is CASSLVAKNTGELFF. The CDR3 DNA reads TGCGCCAGCAGCTTGGTAGCGAAGAACACCGGGGAGCTGTTTTTT.

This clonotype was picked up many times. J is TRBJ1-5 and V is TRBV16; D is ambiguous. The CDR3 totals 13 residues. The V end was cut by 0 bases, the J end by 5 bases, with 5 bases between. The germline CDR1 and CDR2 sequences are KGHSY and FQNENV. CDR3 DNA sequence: TGTGCCAGCAGCCAATCGTACTATCAGCCCCAGCATTTT. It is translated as CASSQSYYQPQHF.

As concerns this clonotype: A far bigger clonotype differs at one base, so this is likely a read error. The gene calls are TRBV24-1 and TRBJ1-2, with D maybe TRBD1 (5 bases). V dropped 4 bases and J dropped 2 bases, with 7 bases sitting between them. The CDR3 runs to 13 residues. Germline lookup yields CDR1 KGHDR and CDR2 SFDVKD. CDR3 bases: TGTGCCACCAGTGAGACAGAGAACTATGGCTACACCTTC. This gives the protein CATSETENYGYTF.

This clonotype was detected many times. The CDR3 DNA is TGTGCCAGCAGCACCCTTACAGGGGACACCATATATTTT. This codes for CASSTLTGDTIYF. The chain couples TRBV7-2 to TRBJ1-3; the match to TRBD1 covers 7 bases. V dropped 5 bases and J dropped 8; count of bases not matched to a gene: 6. Germline lookup yields CDR1 SGHTA and CDR2 FQGNSA. The CDR3 runs 13 residues.

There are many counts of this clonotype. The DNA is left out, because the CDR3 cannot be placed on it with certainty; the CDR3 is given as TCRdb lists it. CDR3 region: CASSFGTGSMEYF. This rearrangement joins TRBV28 to TRBJ2-7; the table's TRBD1 call for D was not verified on the DNA. The CDR3 length is 13 residues, termini included. Germline lookup yields CDR1 MDHEN and CDR2 SYDVKM.

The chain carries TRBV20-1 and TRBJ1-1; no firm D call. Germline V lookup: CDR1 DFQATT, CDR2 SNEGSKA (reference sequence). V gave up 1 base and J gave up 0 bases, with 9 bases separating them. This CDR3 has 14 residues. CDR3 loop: CSARVGPLNTEAFF. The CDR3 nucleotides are TGCAGTGCTAGAGTAGGCCCCTTGAACACTGAAGCTTTCTTT.

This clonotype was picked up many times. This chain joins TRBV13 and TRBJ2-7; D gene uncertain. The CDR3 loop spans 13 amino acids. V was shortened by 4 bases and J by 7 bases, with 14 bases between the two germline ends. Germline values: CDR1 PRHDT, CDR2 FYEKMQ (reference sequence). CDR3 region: CASSSQSSGEQYF. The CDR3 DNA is TGTGCCAGCAGCTCCCAAAGTAGTGGAGAGCAGTACTTC.

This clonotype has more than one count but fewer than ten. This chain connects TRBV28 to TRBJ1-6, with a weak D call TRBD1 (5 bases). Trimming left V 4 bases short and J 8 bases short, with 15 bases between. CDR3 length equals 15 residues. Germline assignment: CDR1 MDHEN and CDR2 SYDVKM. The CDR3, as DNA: TGTGCCAGCAGTTCCCTTGAGGGGATTGATTCACCCCTCCACTTT. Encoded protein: CASSSLEGIDSPLHF.

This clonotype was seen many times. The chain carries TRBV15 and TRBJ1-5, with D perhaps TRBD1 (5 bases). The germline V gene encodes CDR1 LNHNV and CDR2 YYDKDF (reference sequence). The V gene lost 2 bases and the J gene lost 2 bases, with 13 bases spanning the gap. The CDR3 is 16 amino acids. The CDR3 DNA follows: TGTGCCACCAGCAGATCTACCGGGGGACGCAATCAGCCCCAGCATTTT. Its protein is CATSRSTGGRNQPQHF.